The clone carrying this TCR beta chain showed up just a few times. Its specificity is unknown. The sample belongs to a study of early T cells in non-severe SARS-CoV-2 infection. The V end was cut by 5 bases, the J end by 0 bases, with 13 bases between. CDR1 and CDR2 from the germline V gene are SQVTM and ANQGSEA. The CDR3 is 14 amino acids. Individual cDNA molecules received unique molecular identifiers. TCRdb called the 5' RACE reads again in MiXCR, with one record for every CDR3 protein. Of 45,000 to 75,000 distinct CDR3 sequences in the sample, 10% to 15% were seen once. Notes on the study in general: The study's VDJdb matching favored anti-spike CD8 responses and missed private and CD4 specificities.

The chain has TRBV29-1 and TRBJ1-1; TRBD1 is a possible D gene (5 bases). The source is an adult who was a healthcare worker with PCR-confirmed SARS-CoV-2 infection or an uninfected control (not recorded which). The material sequenced was whole blood. The CDR3 bases are TGCAGCGTTCAACGTGGGGGGATGAACACTGAAGCTTTCTTT. Translation: CSVQRGGMNTEAFF. Filled out from reference TRBV29-1 and TRBJ1-1, the complete variable domain reads SAVISQKPSRDICQRGTSLTIQCQVDSQVTMMFWYRQQPGQSLTLIATANQGSEATYESGFVIDKFPISRPNLTFSTLTVSNMSPEDSSIYLCSVQRGGMNTEAFFGQGTRLTVV.